The sequence of this T cell receptor (beta chain) was determined in a study of patients and donors after allogeneic stem cell transplantation. The J segment lost 7 bases and the V segment lost 1 base, leaving 10 bases of the junction unmatched. CDR3 length: 16 residues. Germline CDR1 and CDR2: MGHRA and YSYEKL. One entry per CDR3 protein, called by TCRdb with MiXCR from the RT-PCR reads. The table shows around 150,000 distinct CDR3 sequences, with roughly two fifths occurring only once. The origin of this receptor is a human donor who was either an allogeneic HSCT recipient or a stem cell or donor lymphocyte infusion donor (not recorded which). It is not recorded whose cells these are; they may come from a transplant donor. The chain employs TRBV4-1 and TRBJ2-7; 10 nucleotides match TRBD2. The sample was blood, either unsorted or a sorted T cell fraction (not recorded which). CDR3: CASSQGILAGAGEQYF. The CDR3 bases are TGCGCCAGCAGCCAAGGGATTCTAGCGGGGGCCGGGGAGCAGTACTTC.